The text below deals with one TCR beta chain. The time point denotes: blood 4 weeks post-SBRT, at nephrectomy. Treatment of the sample: 15 Gy SBRT to primary tumor, nephrectomy 4 weeks later. Nephrectomy followed 15 Gy stereotactic body radiation by 4 weeks. After SBRT, blood was collected at 2 and 4 weeks, plus baseline. Measured with immunoSEQ multiplex PCR; TCRdb has only the in-frame clones, and not every one. The sample consists of some 150,000 clones, 65% to 90% of them appearing once. The source of the sample is a study of radiation and T cells in renal cell carcinoma. Germline V gene lookup returns CDR1 MDHEN and CDR2 SYDVKM. This CDR3 is built from 11 residues. Between the trimmed V and J ends, which lost 7 bases and 10 bases, there was a span of 13 bases.

The sample in question was blood, obtained from a patient whose treatment included radiotherapy and nephrectomy. V is TRBV28 and J is TRBJ1-1; D might be TRBD1 (6 bases). This TCR was recovered from a woman aged 50 to 60 with renal cell carcinoma. The CDR3 loop is CASIAGGAAFF. The CDR3 bases are TGTGCCAGCATCGCGGGGGGGGCAGCTTTCTTT.